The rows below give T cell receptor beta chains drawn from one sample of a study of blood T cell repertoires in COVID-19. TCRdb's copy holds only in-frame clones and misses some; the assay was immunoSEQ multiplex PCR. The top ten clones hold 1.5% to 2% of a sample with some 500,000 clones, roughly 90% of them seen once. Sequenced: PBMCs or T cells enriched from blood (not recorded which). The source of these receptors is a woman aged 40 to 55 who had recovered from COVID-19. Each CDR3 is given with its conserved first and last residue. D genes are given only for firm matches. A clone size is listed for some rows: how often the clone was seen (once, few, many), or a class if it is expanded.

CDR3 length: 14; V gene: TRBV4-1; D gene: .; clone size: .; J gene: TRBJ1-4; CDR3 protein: CASSQPGYREKLFF; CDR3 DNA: TGCGCCAGCAGCCAACCGGGATATCGGGAAAAACTGTTTTTT
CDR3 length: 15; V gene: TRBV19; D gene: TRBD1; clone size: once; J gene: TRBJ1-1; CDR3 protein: CASTPIDRAHTEAFF; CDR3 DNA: TGTGCCAGTACCCCGATTGACAGGGCCCACACTGAAGCTTTCTTT
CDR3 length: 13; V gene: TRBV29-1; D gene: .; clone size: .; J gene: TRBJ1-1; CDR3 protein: CSARTAVNTEAFF; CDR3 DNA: TGCAGCGCCCGGACAGCAGTAAACACTGAAGCTTTCTTT
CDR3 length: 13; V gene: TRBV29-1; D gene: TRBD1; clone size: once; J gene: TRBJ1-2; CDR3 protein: CSTLGGATYGYTF; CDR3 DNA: TGCAGCACCTTAGGGGGCGCTACCTATGGCTACACCTTC
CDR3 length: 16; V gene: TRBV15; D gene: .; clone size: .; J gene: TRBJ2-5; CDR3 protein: CATSRGTGGGLETQYF; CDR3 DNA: TGTGCCACCAGCAGAGGCACGGGTGGGGGGTTGGAGACCCAGTACTTC
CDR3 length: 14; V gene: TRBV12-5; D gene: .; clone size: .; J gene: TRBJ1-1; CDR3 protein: CASGSSGEGAEAFF; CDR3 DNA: TGTGCTAGTGGTTCGAGTGGGGAGGGCGCTGAAGCTTTCTTT
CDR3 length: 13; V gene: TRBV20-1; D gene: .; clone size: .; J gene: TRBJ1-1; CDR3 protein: CSASQGLGTEAFF; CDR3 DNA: TGCAGTGCTAGTCAGGGATTAGGAACTGAAGCTTTCTTT
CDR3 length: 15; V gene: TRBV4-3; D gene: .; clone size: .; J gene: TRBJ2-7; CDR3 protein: CASSQVPTAVHEQYF; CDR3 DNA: TGCGCCAGCAGCCAAGTACCCACAGCAGTCCACGAGCAGTACTTC
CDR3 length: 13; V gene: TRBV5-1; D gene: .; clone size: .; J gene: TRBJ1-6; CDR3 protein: CASSLTYNSPLHF; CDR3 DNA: TGCGCCAGCAGCTTAACATATAATTCACCCCTCCACTTT
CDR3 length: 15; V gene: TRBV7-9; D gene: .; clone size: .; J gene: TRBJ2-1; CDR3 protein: CASSLVRGSINEQFF; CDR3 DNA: TGTGCCAGCAGCTTAGTCAGGGGTAGCATCAATGAGCAGTTCTTC
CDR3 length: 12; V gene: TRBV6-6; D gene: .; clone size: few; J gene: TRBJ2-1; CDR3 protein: CASRIADNEQFF; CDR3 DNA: TGTGCCAGCAGGATAGCGGACAATGAGCAGTTCTTC
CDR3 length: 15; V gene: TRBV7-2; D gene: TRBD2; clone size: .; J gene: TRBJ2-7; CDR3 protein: CASSYAGTSGTEQYF; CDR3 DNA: TGTGCCAGCAGCTACGCCGGGACTAGCGGGACGGAGCAGTACTTC
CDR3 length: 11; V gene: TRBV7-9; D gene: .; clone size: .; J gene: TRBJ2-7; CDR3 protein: CASSQDYEQYF; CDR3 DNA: TGTGCCAGCAGCCAGGACTACGAGCAGTACTTC
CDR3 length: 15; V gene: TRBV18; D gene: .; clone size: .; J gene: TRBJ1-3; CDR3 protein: CASSPRGYSGNTIYF; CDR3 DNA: TGTGCCAGCTCACCCCGGGGTTACTCTGGAAACACCATATATTTT
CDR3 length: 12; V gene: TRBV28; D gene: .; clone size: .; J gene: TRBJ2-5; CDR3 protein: CASRNGRETQYF; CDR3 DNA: TGTGCCAGCAGGAATGGCAGGGAGACCCAGTACTTC
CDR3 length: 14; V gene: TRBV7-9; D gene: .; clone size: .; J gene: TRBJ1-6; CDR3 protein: CASSGPGANSPLHF; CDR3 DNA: TGTGCCAGCAGCGGCCCGGGAGCCAATTCACCCCTCCACTTT
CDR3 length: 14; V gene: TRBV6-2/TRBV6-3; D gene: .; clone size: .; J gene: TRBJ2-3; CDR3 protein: CASSTMTLADTQYF; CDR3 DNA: TGTGCCAGCAGTACTATGACTTTGGCAGATACGCAGTATTTT
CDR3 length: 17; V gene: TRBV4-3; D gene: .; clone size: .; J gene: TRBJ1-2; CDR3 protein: CASSQDPPQGGIYGYTF; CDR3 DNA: TGCGCCAGCAGCCAAGACCCACCCCAGGGAGGTATCTATGGCTACACCTTC
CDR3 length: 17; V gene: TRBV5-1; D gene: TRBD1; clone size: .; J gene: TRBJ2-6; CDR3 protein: CASSLQGDLSGANVLTF; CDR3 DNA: TGCGCCAGCAGCCTACAGGGGGACCTCTCTGGGGCCAACGTCCTGACTTTC
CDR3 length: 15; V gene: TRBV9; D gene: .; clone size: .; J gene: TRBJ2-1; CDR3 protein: CASSVARGSYNEQFF; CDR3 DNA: TGTGCCAGCAGCGTAGCGCGGGGCTCCTACAATGAGCAGTTCTTC
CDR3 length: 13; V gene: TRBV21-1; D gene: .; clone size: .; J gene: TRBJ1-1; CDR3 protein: CASARQMNTEAFF; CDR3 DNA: TGTGCCAGTGCCCGACAGATGAACACTGAAGCTTTCTTT
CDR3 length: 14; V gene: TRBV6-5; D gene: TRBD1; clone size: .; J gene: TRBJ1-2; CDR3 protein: CASRPTGEENGYTF; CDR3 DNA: TGTGCCAGCAGGCCGACAGGGGAAGAGAATGGCTACACCTTC
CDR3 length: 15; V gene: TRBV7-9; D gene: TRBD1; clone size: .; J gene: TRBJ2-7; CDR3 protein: CASSLAQGPTYEQYF; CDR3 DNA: TGTGCCAGCAGCTTAGCACAGGGGCCGACCTACGAGCAGTACTTC
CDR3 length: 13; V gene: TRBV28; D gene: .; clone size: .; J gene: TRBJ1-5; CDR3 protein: CASTRTADQPQHF; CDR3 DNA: TGTGCCAGCACCAGGACAGCCGATCAGCCCCAGCATTTT